This T cell receptor (beta chain) appears in the sequencing data of a study of TIL therapy for anti-PD-1-resistant metastatic lung cancer. General study findings and limits: Compared with baseline intratumoral T cells, expanded TIL cultures were more clonal and less diverse (approximately 6% vs 31%).

V was pared by 5 bases and J by 4 bases, with 14 bases between. The germline V gene has CDR1 SEHNR and CDR2 FQNEAQ (reference sequence). The CDR3 totals 14 residues. This was the immunoSEQ v3 assay. Sequenced by immunoSEQ multiplex PCR; TCRdb stores in-frame clones only, minus some. The sample has approximately 95,000 clones, about three fifths seen once. For this clone: Antigen specificity is unknown.

Time point given: pre-treatment sample, taken before nivolumab and TIL therapy. Tumor tissue came from excised metastases, mostly pleural nodules or supraclavicular lymph nodes. The specimen comprised tumor tissue, sampled at baseline. This clonotype originated in a person between 25 and 80 years old with non-small cell lung cancer. The rearrangement uses TRBV7-9 and TRBJ1-2; the D is unclear. The CDR3: CASSPQDGPYGYTF. The CDR3 coding sequence is TGTGCCAGCAGCCCCCAGGACGGTCCCTATGGCTACACCTTC.